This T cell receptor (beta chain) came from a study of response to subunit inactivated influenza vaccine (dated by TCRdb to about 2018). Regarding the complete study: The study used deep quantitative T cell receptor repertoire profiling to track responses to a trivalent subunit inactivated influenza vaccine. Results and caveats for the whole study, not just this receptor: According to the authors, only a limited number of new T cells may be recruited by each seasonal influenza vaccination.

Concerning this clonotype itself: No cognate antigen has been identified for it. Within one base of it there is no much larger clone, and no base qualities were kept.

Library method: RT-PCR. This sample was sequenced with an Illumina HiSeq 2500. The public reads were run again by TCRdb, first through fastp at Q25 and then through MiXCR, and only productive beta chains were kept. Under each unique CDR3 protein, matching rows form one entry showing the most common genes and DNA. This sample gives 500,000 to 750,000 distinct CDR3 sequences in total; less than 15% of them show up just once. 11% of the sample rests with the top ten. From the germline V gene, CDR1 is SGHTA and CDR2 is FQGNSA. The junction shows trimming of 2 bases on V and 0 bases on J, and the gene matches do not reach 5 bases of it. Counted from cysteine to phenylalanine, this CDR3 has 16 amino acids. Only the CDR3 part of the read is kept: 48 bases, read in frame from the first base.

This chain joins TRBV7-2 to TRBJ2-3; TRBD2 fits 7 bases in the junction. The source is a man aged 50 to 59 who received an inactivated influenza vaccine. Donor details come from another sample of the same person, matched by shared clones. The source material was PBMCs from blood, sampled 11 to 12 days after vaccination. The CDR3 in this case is CASSLFSGISTDTQYF. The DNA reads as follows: TGTGCCAGCAGCTTATTCAGCGGGATAAGCACAGATACGCAGTATTTT.